This passage covers 23 T cell receptor beta chains from one sample sequenced in a study of regulatory T cells in long-lasting Graves disease. The authors built TCR beta libraries using iRepertoire HTBI primers and Arm-PCR of CDR3 regions. Each CDR3 protein is one row after TCRdb ran MiXCR on the multiplex PCR reads. The table records around 460,000 distinct CDR3 sequences, roughly 21% of them present only once. Sample time point: persistent/refractory GD, antithyroid drugs over 5 years with positive TRAb. PBMC-extracted RNA yielded the TCR library. Material: peripheral blood mononuclear cells (PBMCs), obtained when the disease was refractory, from a patient treated with antithyroid drugs. The receptors here all came from a female donor with Graves disease.

V gene TRBV11-2 combines with J gene TRBJ2-7; weak D call: TRBD1 (6 bases). The CDR3 loop spans 13 amino acids. CDR1 is SGHAT, CDR2 FQNNGV, per germline. Trimming left V 1 base short and J 7 bases short, with 11 bases between. CDR3 sequence reads: CASSLAPRGEQYF. The CDR3 region has the DNA TGTGCCAGCAGCTTAGCGCCGAGGGGGGAGCAGTACTTC.

There are a few counts of this clonotype. The chain's CDR3 is CSARDLRDRGYEQYF. The CDR3, as DNA: TGCAGTGCTAGAGATCTCCGGGACAGGGGGTACGAGCAGTACTTC. The V gene is TRBV20-1, the J gene TRBJ2-7, with 11 positions matching TRBD1. The germline gives CDR1 DFQATT, CDR2 SNEGSKA (reference sequence). CDR3 length: 15 amino acids. V trimming: 0 bases; J trimming: 4 bases; junction bases outside the gene matches: 5.

Many counts were recorded for this clonotype. This chain connects TRBV20-1 to TRBJ1-2; D might be TRBD1 (6 bases). Germline CDR1 reads DFQATT; CDR2 reads SNEGSKA (reference sequence). Trimming took off 6 bases at V and 13 bases at J, with 18 bases between the two ends. CDR3 length: 11 residues. The DNA for the CDR3 is TGCAGTGCCGACAGGATGGGCGTGCTCACCTTC. Translated: CSADRMGVLTF.

This chain joins TRBV5-1 and TRBJ2-7; 7 bases agree with TRBD2. The V and J ends lost 4 bases and 5 bases, in that order; junction bases with no gene match: 9. Germline CDR1 is SGHRS and CDR2 is YFSETQ. The CDR3 covers 14 residues. In nucleotides, the CDR3 is TGCGCCAGCAGCCGGGCGGACGGGGGGAACGAGCAGTACTTC. The encoded protein is CASSRADGGNEQYF.

This clonotype was seen many times. J is TRBJ1-2 and V is TRBV27; D is uncertain. The CDR3 is made up of 15 amino acids. The germline V and J ends were trimmed by 6 bases and 2 bases, with 16 bases remaining between them. Per germline, CDR1 MNHEY and CDR2 SMNVEV (reference sequence). The CDR3 protein is CASSQISGGNYGYTF. As DNA, the CDR3 is TGTGCCAGCAGCCAGATTTCGGGCGGCAACTATGGCTACACCTTC.

The rearrangement links TRBV18 to TRBJ2-5; a weak D match, TRBD2 (6 bases). Deletions cut 3 bases from V and 9 bases from J, with 20 bases between. CDR1 and CDR2 (germline): KGHSH, LQKENI. This CDR3 has 15 amino acids. CDR3 in amino acids: CASSPGSGAIGAQYF. CDR3 DNA sequence: TGTGCCAGCTCACCGGGTAGCGGAGCGATCGGGGCCCAGTACTTC.

The chain links TRBV29-1 to TRBJ2-5; D ambiguous. V was pared by 6 bases and J by 1 base, with 12 bases between. CDR1 is SQVTM and CDR2 is ANQGSEA in the germline V gene. CDR3 length: 13 residues. For the CDR3, the DNA is TGCAGCGTATTGAAGGGATTCCAAGAGACCCAGTACTTC. It translates to CSVLKGFQETQYF. Combining the CDR3 with reference TRBV29-1 and TRBJ2-5 gives the whole variable domain SAVISQKPSRDICQRGTSLTIQCQVDSQVTMMFWYRQQPGQSLTLIATANQGSEATYESGFVIDKFPISRPNLTFSTLTVSNMSPEDSSIYLCSVLKGFQETQYFGPGTRLLVL.

This clonotype was detected ten times or more. The chain carries TRBV28 and TRBJ1-5; a possible D gene is TRBD1 (5 bases). The CDR3 is 15 amino acids. CDR1 is MDHEN and CDR2 is SYDVKM in the germline V gene. V lost 8 bases, J lost 0 bases, and 14 bases lay in between. Written as DNA, the CDR3 is TGTGCCAGCGCTACAGGCGCGCTTAGCAATCAGCCCCAGCATTTT. This translates into CASATGALSNQPQHF.

The V and J genes are TRBV15 and TRBJ1-2; D call uncertain. Per germline, CDR1 LNHNV and CDR2 YYDKDF (reference sequence). The length of the CDR3 is 16 residues. V lost 0 bases and J 2 bases, leaving 13 bases between the germline ends. CDR3: CATSRDRHKSNYGYTF. Written as DNA, the CDR3 is TGTGCCACCAGCAGAGATAGGCACAAGTCAAACTATGGCTACACCTTC.

This clonotype was picked up many times. The V and J genes are TRBV10-3 and TRBJ1-6, with D perhaps matching TRBD1 (5 bases). There are 15 residues in the CDR3. V lost 7 bases and J 6 bases, leaving 16 bases between the germline ends. The V gene's germline CDR1 is ENHRY and CDR2 SYGVKD. CDR3 sequence: CAITEAMGGNSPLHF. CDR3 nucleotide sequence: TGTGCCATCACCGAGGCAATGGGGGGTAATTCACCCCTCCACTTT.

The chain recombines TRBV28 with TRBJ2-1; no firm D call. This CDR3 contains 12 residues. The V and J ends lost 3 bases and 8 bases respectively, with 8 bases between them. The germline V gene encodes CDR1 MDHEN and CDR2 SYDVKM. CDR3 loop: CASSLDGHEQFF. CDR3 coding DNA: TGTGCCAGCAGTTTGGATGGGCATGAGCAGTTCTTC.

This clonotype was detected ten times or more. The CDR3 coding sequence is TGTGCCAGCAGTCAGAACTATGGCTACACCTTC. Residues: CASSQNYGYTF. This sequence joins TRBV28 and TRBJ1-2; D unresolved. Looked up from germline, CDR1 is MDHEN and CDR2 is SYDVKM. The CDR3 contains 11 residues. V lost 5 bases and J lost 2, with 3 bases in between.

Worth noting for this clonotype: Just one base apart from a much larger clone, this may be a read error. The chain has TRBV28 and TRBJ2-7; 8 positions match TRBD1. CDR3 length equals 15 residues. Trimming took 5 bases from V and 4 from J; bases not matched to a gene: 10. Germline CDR1 reads MDHEN; CDR2 reads SYDVKM. The CDR3 DNA reads as TGTGCCAGCAGTCTTCCCGGGACAGGATGGTACGAGCAGTACTTC. It codes for CASSLPGTGWYEQYF.

This clonotype appeared many times. V is TRBV11-1 and J is TRBJ1-2, with a tentative D call TRBD1 (5 bases). The germline V and J ends were trimmed by 6 bases and 7 bases, with 21 bases remaining between them. The CDR3 runs 15 residues. CDR1 and CDR2 (germline): SGHAT, FQDESV (reference sequence). Here the CDR3 reads CASRPKATDLGGYTF. CDR3 sequence (DNA): TGTGCCAGCAGACCAAAGGCGACAGACTTAGGTGGCTACACCTTC.

This clonotype appeared many times. CDR3 DNA sequence: TGCAGTGCTAGAGTTTTAGGGCCCTTACCTCACGAGCAGTACTTC. This gives the protein CSARVLGPLPHEQYF. The chain employs TRBV20-1 and TRBJ2-7; D is uncertain. The CDR3 loop spans 15 amino acids. With 1 base removed from V and 5 bases from J, the gap between germline ends came to 18 bases. Germline V gene lookup returns CDR1 DFQATT and CDR2 SNEGSKA (reference sequence).

This clonotype has a count of ten or more. The chain links TRBV2 to TRBJ1-4; 10 nucleotides agree with TRBD1. CDR1 is SNHLY and CDR2 is FYNNEI in the germline V gene. V trimming: 5 bases; J trimming: 5 bases; junction bases outside the gene matches: 5. The CDR3 has 15 residues. CDR3 DNA: TGTGCCAGCAGTCAAGGACAGGGGGGGAATGAAAAACTGTTTTTT. Its translation: CASSQGQGGNEKLFF. Together with reference TRBV2 and TRBJ1-4, the CDR3 gives the full variable domain: EPEVTQTPSHQVTQMGQEVILRCVPISNHLYFYWYRQILGQKVEFLVSFYNNEISEKSEIFDDQFSVERPDGSNFTLKIRSTKLEDSAMYFCASSQGQGGNEKLFFGSGTQLSVL.

About this clonotype itself: Just one base apart from a much larger clone, this may be a read error. V and J are TRBV6-1 and TRBJ2-2; 10 nucleotides agree with TRBD2. Trimming took 10 bases from V and 0 from J; bases not matched to a gene: 17. Germline V gene sequence: CDR1 MNHNS, CDR2 SASEGT. This CDR3 spans 19 amino acids. The CDR3 DNA sequence: TGTGCCATCCAGGCTAGCGGGAGATATGTACGCGCGAACACCGGGGAGCTGTTTTTT. Translating gives CAIQASGRYVRANTGELFF.

The table lists this clonotype with many counts. The chain recombines TRBV27 with TRBJ2-2; D gene uncertain. The germline CDR1 and CDR2 sequences are MNHEY and SMNVEV (reference sequence). CDR3 length: 14 residues. The V end lost 5 bases, the J end lost 1 base, and 8 bases lay between the germline ends. The CDR3 loop is CASSADLNTGELFF. The CDR3 DNA sequence: TGTGCCAGCAGTGCCGATTTGAACACCGGGGAGCTGTTTTTT.

This clonotype was picked up many times. This sequence joins TRBV6-1 and TRBJ2-2, with 13 nucleotides matching TRBD2. CDR1 is MNHNS, CDR2 SASEGT, per germline. The CDR3 covers 15 residues. V trimming: 6 bases; J trimming: 7 bases; junction bases outside the gene matches: 5. This CDR3 is CASRGGTSGDGELFF. As DNA, the CDR3 is TGTGCCAGCAGGGGCGGGACTAGCGGGGACGGGGAGCTGTTTTTT.

This clonotype showed up just a few times. The rearrangement joins TRBV27 to TRBJ2-5; D unclear. The V and J ends lost 3 bases and 2 bases respectively, with 13 bases between them. The CDR3 length is 15 residues. Germline CDR1 is MNHEY and CDR2 is SMNVEV (reference sequence). CDR3 bases: TGTGCCAGCAGTTTCCTCTCCGCTCCACAAGAGACCCAGTACTTC. It codes for CASSFLSAPQETQYF.

This clonotype was observed a few times. This chain uses TRBV11-2 with TRBJ2-3; D tentatively fits TRBD1 or TRBD2 (5 bases each). Trimming cost V 1 base and J 1 base, with 9 bases left between them. CDR1 and CDR2 from the germline V gene are SGHAT and FQNNGV. The CDR3 extends over 15 amino acids. The CDR3 region has the DNA TGTGCCAGCAGCTTAGGGGGGTACCGCACAGATACGCAGTATTTT. Encoded protein: CASSLGGYRTDTQYF.

This clonotype was counted many times. This chain joins TRBV12-3 or TRBV12-4 and TRBJ1-1; TRBD1 matches at 11 bases. V dropped 3 bases and J dropped 5; count of bases not matched to a gene: 2. The CDR3 totals 14 residues. The DNA of the CDR3 is TGTGCCAGCAGTTTCGGGGACAGGGGGACTGAAGCTTTCTTT. This gives the protein CASSFGDRGTEAFF.

The V and J genes are TRBV18 and TRBJ1-5; tentative D call: TRBD1 (5 bases). The CDR3 has 14 amino acids. Germline V CDR1 and CDR2: KGHSH, LQKENI. V lost 2 bases to trimming and J lost 6 bases, with 11 bases between them. CDR3 sequence (DNA): TGTGCCAGCTCACCAGGGACCTCGGGTCAGCCCCAGCATTTT. Its translation is CASSPGTSGQPQHF.